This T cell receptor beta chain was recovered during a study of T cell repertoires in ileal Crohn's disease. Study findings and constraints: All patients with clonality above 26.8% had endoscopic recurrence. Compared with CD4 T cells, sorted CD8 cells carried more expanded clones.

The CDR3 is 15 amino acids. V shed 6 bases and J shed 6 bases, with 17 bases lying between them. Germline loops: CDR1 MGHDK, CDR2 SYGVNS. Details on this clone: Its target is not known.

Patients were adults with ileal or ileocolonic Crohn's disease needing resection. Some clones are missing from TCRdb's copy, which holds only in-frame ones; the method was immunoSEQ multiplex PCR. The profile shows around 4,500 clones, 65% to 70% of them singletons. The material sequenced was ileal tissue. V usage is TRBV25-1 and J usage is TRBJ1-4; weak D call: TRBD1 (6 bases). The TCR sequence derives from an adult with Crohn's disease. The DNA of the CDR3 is TGTGCCAGCAGGGCCAGGGGATCGTCTGATGAAAAACTGTTTTTT. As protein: CASRARGSSDEKLFF.